The source of this T cell receptor beta chain is a study of blood T cell repertoires in COVID-19. J lost 0 bases, V lost 0 bases, and 3 bases had no gene match. CDR1 and CDR2 from the germline V gene are SGHAT and FQNNGV. This CDR3 spans 16 amino acids. Study processing details: From reference gene primer amplification, estimates of nucleated cell counts were derived. Produced via immunoSEQ multiplex PCR; TCRdb's table is partial and in-frame only. V and J calls and clone size are as listed in that table; D and trimming were resolved from the DNA. The table records 250,000 or so clones, 80% to 90% of them present only once. Seattle researchers signed up patients amid active infection and tracked them longitudinally.

The chain is built from TRBV11-2 and TRBJ1-1; TRBD1 aligns across 8 bases. Sample: peripheral blood. This receptor was obtained from a man aged 25-40 years with COVID-19, enrolled during active disease. For the CDR3, the DNA is TGTGCCAGCAGCTTAGACCCGACAGGGGTGAACACTGAAGCTTTCTTT. Its translation is CASSLDPTGVNTEAFF.